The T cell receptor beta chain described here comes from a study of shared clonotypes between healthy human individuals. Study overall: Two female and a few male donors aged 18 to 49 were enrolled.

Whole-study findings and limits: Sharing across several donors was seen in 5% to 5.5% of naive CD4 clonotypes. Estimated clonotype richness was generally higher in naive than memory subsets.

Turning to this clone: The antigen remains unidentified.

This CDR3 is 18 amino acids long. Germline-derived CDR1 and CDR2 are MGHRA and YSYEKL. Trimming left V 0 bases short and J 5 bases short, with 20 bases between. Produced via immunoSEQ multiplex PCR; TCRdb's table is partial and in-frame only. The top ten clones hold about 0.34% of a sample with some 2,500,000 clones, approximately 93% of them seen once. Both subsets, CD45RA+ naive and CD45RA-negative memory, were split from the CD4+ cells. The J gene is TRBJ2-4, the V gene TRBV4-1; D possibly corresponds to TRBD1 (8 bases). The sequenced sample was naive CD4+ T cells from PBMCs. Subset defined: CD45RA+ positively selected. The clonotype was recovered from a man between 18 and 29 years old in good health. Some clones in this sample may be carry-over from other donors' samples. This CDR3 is CASSQDGRTGHRENIQYF. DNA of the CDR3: TGCGCCAGCAGCCAAGACGGGAGGACAGGGCATCGGGAAAACATTCAGTACTTC.